This is a list of T cell receptor beta chains from one sample in a study of blood T cell repertoires in COVID-19. Using immunoSEQ multiplex PCR, the repertoire was profiled, and TCRdb retains in-frame clones only, with some absent. The data contain some 220,000 clones, 85% to 90% of them singletons. The sequenced sample was PBMCs or T cells enriched from blood (not recorded which). All receptors come from a woman between 18 and 29 years old in a cohort exposed to, infected with or recovered from COVID-19 (not recorded which). Each CDR3 is given with its conserved first and last residue. The D gene is left open where the match is weak. Clone sizes are given selectively: once, few, many, or a class where the clone is expanded.

NA,TRBV5-1,TRBJ2-5,NA,CASSPESGEETQYF,TGCGCCAGCAGCCCCGAATCAGGTGAAGAGACCCAGTACTTC
TRBD1,TRBV2,TRBJ1-1,NA,CASSRDRASGNTEAFF,TGTGCCAGTTCCCGGGACAGGGCCTCGGGAAACACTGAAGCTTTCTTT
TRBD1,TRBV13,TRBJ2-2,NA,CASSIPGQGSAGELFF,TGTGCCAGCAGCATCCCGGGACAGGGTAGTGCCGGGGAGCTGTTTTTT
NA,TRBV7-2,TRBJ1-6,NA,CASSLRSGVNNSPLHF,TGTGCCAGCAGCTTAAGGTCCGGAGTAAATAATTCACCCCTCCACTTT
TRBD1,TRBV10-1,TRBJ2-3,NA,CASSSTGASTDTQYF,TGCGCCAGCAGTTCGACAGGGGCCAGCACAGATACGCAGTATTTT
NA,TRBV6-5,TRBJ2-1,NA,CASSPGSRQQFF,TGTGCCAGCAGCCCAGGATCCCGCCAGCAGTTCTTC
TRBD1,TRBV27,TRBJ1-5,NA,CASSPTGEDQPQHF,TGTGCCAGCAGTCCGACAGGGGAGGATCAGCCCCAGCATTTT
TRBD1,TRBV27,TRBJ2-7,NA,CASSVDRGGYEQYF,TGTGCCAGCAGTGTCGACAGGGGAGGATACGAGCAGTACTTC
NA,TRBV6-5,TRBJ1-5,NA,CASSRQRNQPQHF,TGTGCCAGCAGTCGACAGAGGAATCAGCCCCAGCATTTT
NA,TRBV19,TRBJ2-1,NA,CASSIPGGMGNEQFF,TGTGCCAGTAGTATTCCTGGCGGGATGGGGAATGAGCAGTTCTTC
NA,TRBV19,TRBJ2-1,NA,CASGPAGLGNEQFF,TGTGCCAGTGGGCCGGCAGGGCTAGGCAATGAGCAGTTCTTC
TRBD1,TRBV5-4,TRBJ1-4,once,CASSTGQGVEKLFF,TGTGCCAGCAGCACCGGACAGGGTGTCGAAAAACTGTTTTTT
TRBD2,TRBV14,TRBJ2-3,few,CASSQRGDAGISGSADTQYF,TGTGCCAGCAGCCAGAGGGGTGATGCAGGGATTAGCGGGAGTGCAGATACGCAGTATTTT
NA,TRBV19,TRBJ1-2,NA,CASSTPPTAYYGYTF,TGTGCCAGTAGTACCCCCCCGACAGCCTACTATGGCTACACCTTC
NA,TRBV6-2/TRBV6-3,TRBJ2-1,few,CASSQSPGHLYNEQFF,TGTGCCAGCAGCCAATCACCGGGACACCTATACAATGAGCAGTTCTTC
TRBD2,TRBV9,TRBJ2-2,NA,CASSVVTSGGAAGELFF,TGTGCCAGCAGCGTCGTTACCAGCGGGGGGGCCGCCGGGGAGCTGTTTTTT
TRBD1,TRBV29-1,TRBJ2-1,few,CSVVGQGSAENEQFF,TGCAGCGTTGTCGGACAGGGGAGCGCGGAGAATGAGCAGTTCTTC
TRBD2,TRBV4-2,TRBJ2-7,NA,CASSQASGSTYEQYF,TGTGCCAGCAGCCAAGCTAGCGGATCTACCTACGAGCAGTACTTC
NA,TRBV2,TRBJ1-4,NA,CASSESGGAEKLFF,TGTGCCAGCAGTGAATCGGGGGGCGCGGAAAAACTGTTTTTT
TRBD2,TRBV24-1,TRBJ2-1,NA,CATSPGLARSEQFF,TGTGCCACCAGTCCGGGACTAGCGAGGAGTGAGCAGTTCTTC
TRBD2,TRBV5-5,TRBJ2-5,NA,CASSLGLAGGETQYF,TGTGCCAGCAGTTTAGGACTAGCGGGTGGAGAGACCCAGTACTTC
NA,TRBV19,TRBJ1-3,NA,CASSPDIDSGNTIYF,TGTGCCAGTAGTCCCGACATTGACTCTGGAAACACCATATATTTT
NA,TRBV5-1,TRBJ2-5,few,CASSLAVSETQYF,TGCGCCAGCAGCTTGGCCGTTTCAGAGACCCAGTACTTC
TRBD2,TRBV2,TRBJ2-1,NA,CASSEWTSREFF,TGTGCCAGCAGTGAATGGACTAGTAGGGAGTTCTTC
NA,TRBV18,TRBJ1-4,NA,CASSPSQGNEKLFF,TGTGCCAGCTCACCATCACAGGGAAATGAAAAACTGTTTTTT
NA,TRBV18,TRBJ1-2,once,CASSPSVGGWDYGYTF,TGTGCCAGCTCACCATCCGTGGGCGGGTGGGACTATGGCTACACCTTC
NA,TRBV18,TRBJ1-1,NA,CASSPSGGLAFF,TGTGCCAGCTCGCCGAGCGGGGGCCTAGCTTTCTTT
NA,TRBV7-2,TRBJ1-1,NA,CASTAPADTEAFF,TGTGCCAGCACCGCACCCGCGGATACTGAAGCTTTCTTT
NA,TRBV28,TRBJ1-3,NA,CASTPFVSGNTIYF,TGTGCCAGCACCCCCTTCGTCTCTGGAAACACCATATATTTT
NA,TRBV27,TRBJ1-1,NA,CASRQAHKAFF,TGTGCCAGTCGACAGGCCCATAAAGCTTTCTTT
TRBD1,TRBV7-2,TRBJ1-5,once,CASSLAWTGNQPQHF,TGTGCCAGCAGCTTAGCCTGGACAGGGAATCAGCCCCAGCATTTT